The 26 T cell receptor beta chains given below trace back to one sample, sequenced in a study of T cells in Graves' hyperthyroidism and ophthalmopathy. The source material, RNA transcripts, was used to amplify TCR beta CDR3 regions. During a first-round RT-PCR of the TCR CDR3, the HTBI primer set was used. A single record per CDR3 protein comes from TCRdb applying MiXCR to the multiplex PCR reads. The repertoire holds 250,000 to 300,000 distinct CDR3 sequences, roughly 13% seen once, with 7.5% to 8% in the top ten. The sequenced sample was blood. These receptors were collected from a woman between 25 and 40 years old with Graves' hyperthyroidism that later progressed to Graves' ophthalmopathy.

V gene TRBV9 combines with J gene TRBJ1-1, with unresolved D. Trimming shortened V by 0 bases and J by 4 bases, and 1 base separated the two germline ends. The V gene's germline CDR1 is SGDLS and CDR2 YYNGEE. This CDR3 is 11 amino acids long. The CDR3 DNA reads TGTGCCAGCAGCGTAGTCACTGAAGCTTTCTTT. This encodes CASSVVTEAFF.

At least ten counts were recorded for this clonotype. The rearrangement uses TRBV2 and TRBJ2-7; D tentatively reads TRBD1 or TRBD2 (5 bases each). Per the germline V gene, CDR1 is SNHLY and CDR2 is FYNNEI. CDR3 length equals 13 residues. V lost 6 bases, J lost 2 bases, and 11 bases lay in between. The CDR3, as DNA: TGTGCCAGCAGGGGGGACGCCACCTACGAGCAGTACTTC. This codes for CASRGDATYEQYF.

This clonotype was observed at least ten times. The J gene is TRBJ2-7, the V gene TRBV7-3; TRBD2 is a possible D gene (5 bases). Germline V gene lookup returns CDR1 SGHTA and CDR2 FQGTGA. The CDR3 spans 13 residues. The V end lost 3 bases, the J end lost 1 base, and 7 bases lay between the germline ends. This chain's CDR3 is CASSFGVSYEQYF. In DNA, the CDR3 is TGTGCCAGCAGCTTCGGGGTTTCCTACGAGCAGTACTTC. The full variable domain, with the rest looked up from reference TRBV7-3 and TRBJ2-7, is GAGVSQTPSNKVTEKGKYVELRCDPISGHTALYWYRQSLGQGPEFLIYFQGTGAADDSGLPNDRFFAVRPEGSVSTLKIQRTERGDSAVYLCASSFGVSYEQYFGPGTRLTVT.

The CDR3 DNA reads as TGTGCCAGCAGTTTAACGTGGAAGAGCGAGGAGACCCAGTACTTC. It yields the protein CASSLTWKSEETQYF. The chain uses TRBV6-1 and TRBJ2-5; D is ambiguous. V was clipped by 5 bases and J by 5 bases, with 18 bases between them. CDR3 length equals 15 residues. Germline CDR1 and CDR2: MNHNS and SASEGT.

This clonotype was recorded many times. The chain couples TRBV7-9 to TRBJ2-2; D is perhaps TRBD2 (5 bases). CDR1 is SEHNR, CDR2 FQNEAQ, per germline (reference sequence). The CDR3 extends over 17 amino acids. Trimming stripped 1 base from V and 3 bases from J, with 15 bases between. The DNA of the CDR3 is TGTGCCAGCAGCTTAGTCGAGGGATGGGAACACACCGGGGAGCTGTTTTTT. Translating it yields CASSLVEGWEHTGELFF.

This clonotype has just a few counts. The chain has TRBV4-2 and TRBJ2-1; 10 nucleotides match TRBD2. Germline-derived CDR1 and CDR2 are LGHNA and YNFKEQ. The length of the CDR3 is 16 residues. The V gene end was trimmed by 3 bases and the J gene end by 5 bases; junction bases not matched to a gene: 7. The CDR3 sequence: CASSQGGLAPDNEQFF. The CDR3 nucleotides read TGTGCCAGCAGCCAGGGGGGACTAGCGCCTGACAATGAGCAGTTCTTC.

The chain has TRBV29-1 and TRBJ2-3; the match to TRBD2 covers 12 bases. V trimming: 5 bases; J trimming: 1 base; junction bases outside the gene matches: 10. The CDR3 totals 17 residues. Germline V lookup: CDR1 SQVTM, CDR2 ANQGSEA. For the CDR3, the DNA is TGCAGCGTTAAACTTGGTCTAGCGGGAGGGCGCACAGATACGCAGTATTTT. It encodes CSVKLGLAGGRTDTQYF.

This clonotype was seen ten or more times. Here the CDR3 reads CASSGRGGPRTDTQYF. DNA of the CDR3: TGTGCCAGCAGTGGAAGGGGCGGACCACGCACAGATACGCAGTATTTT. The chain links TRBV2 to TRBJ2-3; tentative D call: TRBD1 (5 bases). Germline CDR1 SNHLY, CDR2 FYNNEI. V was cut by 4 bases and J by 1 base, with 15 bases left in between. The CDR3 spans 16 residues.

This clonotype showed up many times. This rearrangement joins TRBV29-1 to TRBJ2-5; tentative D call: TRBD2 (5 bases). V lost 6 bases to trimming and J lost 4 bases, with 15 bases between them. Germline CDR1 SQVTM, CDR2 ANQGSEA. The CDR3 loop spans 13 amino acids. In DNA, the CDR3 is TGCAGCGTCGAGGTGCGGGTGGTAGAGACCCAGTACTTC. Translating gives CSVEVRVVETQYF. Variable domain in full (rest from reference TRBV29-1 and TRBJ2-5): SAVISQKPSRDICQRGTSLTIQCQVDSQVTMMFWYRQQPGQSLTLIATANQGSEATYESGFVIDKFPISRPNLTFSTLTVSNMSPEDSSIYLCSVEVRVVETQYFGPGTRLLVL.

This clonotype was seen repeatedly, ten times or more. This chain connects TRBV20-1 to TRBJ2-2, with D maybe TRBD1 (5 bases). V lost 1 base and J lost 7, with 10 bases in between. There are 13 residues in the CDR3. CDR1 is DFQATT and CDR2 is SNEGSKA in the germline V gene (reference sequence). As DNA, the CDR3 is TGCAGTGCTAGAGCGGTGACAGTCGGGGAGCTGTTTTTT. Translation: CSARAVTVGELFF.

This clonotype was recorded many times. V and J are TRBV12-3 or TRBV12-4 and TRBJ1-6; unclear D gene. The V and J ends lost 6 bases and 10 bases respectively, with 16 bases between them. The CDR3 totals 14 residues. Here the CDR3 DNA reads TGTGCCAGCAGCCCTGGCGGGCGGCTGTCACCCCTCCACTTT. Its protein is CASSPGGRLSPLHF.

This clonotype occurred many times. The chain employs TRBV30 and TRBJ1-6; weak D call: TRBD1 (5 bases). CDR3 length equals 13 residues. V was pared by 5 bases and J by 7 bases, with 12 bases between. Germline values: CDR1 GTSNPN, CDR2 SVGIG (reference sequence). CDR3 DNA: TGTGCCTGGGACACGGGGGGAAATTCACCCCTCCACTTT. Its translation: CAWDTGGNSPLHF.

This clonotype was seen many times. The chain couples TRBV7-9 to TRBJ2-3, with D perhaps matching TRBD2 (5 bases). There are 16 residues in the CDR3. The germline CDR1 and CDR2 sequences are SEHNR and FQNEAQ (reference sequence). Trimming shortened V by 1 base and J by 6 bases, and 17 bases separated the two germline ends. Here the CDR3 DNA reads TGTGCCAGCAGCTTAGTCGACCGGGAACCTGGGGATACGCAGTATTTT. Translation gives CASSLVDREPGDTQYF.

This rearrangement joins TRBV12-3 or TRBV12-4 to TRBJ2-7; the D gene is possibly TRBD1 (6 bases). This CDR3 is 17 amino acids long. With 1 base removed from V and 9 bases from J, the gap between germline ends came to 25 bases. CDR3 in DNA: TGTGCCAGCAGTTTAGACGGAGGACAGACCCCCTGGAGTGCGCAGTACTTC. Its translation is CASSLDGGQTPWSAQYF.

This clonotype came up many times. The V and J genes are TRBV28 and TRBJ2-1, with TRBD2 matching 10 bases. V gave up 3 bases and J gave up 10 bases; unmatched junction bases: 9. The CDR3 loop spans 15 amino acids. CDR1 and CDR2 from the germline V gene are MDHEN and SYDVKM. In DNA form, the CDR3 reads TGTGCCAGCAGTTTCGCCCTAGCGGGAGATTACGAGCAGTTCTTC. It translates to CASSFALAGDYEQFF.

This clonotype has at least ten counts. The chain couples TRBV29-1 to TRBJ2-7, with 7 bases matching TRBD2. The V and J ends lost 0 bases and 2 bases, in that order; junction bases with no gene match: 7. Germline loops: CDR1 SQVTM, CDR2 ANQGSEA. CDR3 length equals 15 residues. The CDR3 nucleotides are TGCAGCGTTGAAGATAGTAGTCGGGAGGCCTACGAGCAGTACTTC. This codes for CSVEDSSREAYEQYF.

This clonotype appeared a single time. The chain combines TRBV11-3 with TRBJ1-1, with 7 bases lining up with TRBD1. CDR3 size: 14 residues. Germline V lookup: CDR1 SGHNT, CDR2 YENEEA. V was clipped by 5 bases and J by 2 bases; unmatched bases: 5. CDR3: CASSQTGSNTEAFF. The CDR3 DNA reads TGTGCCAGCAGCCAGACAGGGTCAAACACTGAAGCTTTCTTT.

The gene calls are TRBV6-2 or TRBV6-3 and TRBJ2-5; 11 nucleotides agree with TRBD2. There are 16 residues in the CDR3. V shed 5 bases, J shed 5 bases, and the junction held 10 bases outside the gene matches. Per the germline V gene, CDR1 is MNHEY and CDR2 is SVGEGT. The CDR3 nucleotides are TGTGCCAGCAGTGGGTTACTAGCGGGAGAATTTGAGACCCAGTACTTC. This codes for CASSGLLAGEFETQYF.

This clonotype has only a few counts. This chain joins TRBV5-1 and TRBJ2-2; D is ambiguous. The CDR3 consists of 16 residues. Germline V CDR1 and CDR2: SGHRS, YFSETQ. Trimming stripped 0 bases from V and 1 base from J, with 10 bases between. The CDR3 protein is CASSLASAKNTGELFF. DNA for the CDR3: TGCGCCAGCAGCTTGGCCTCGGCCAAGAACACCGGGGAGCTGTTTTTT.

This clonotype was counted many times. The J gene is TRBJ2-1, the V gene TRBV20-1; 10 nucleotides match TRBD2. Germline assignment: CDR1 DFQATT and CDR2 SNEGSKA (reference sequence). The V gene end was trimmed by 7 bases and the J gene end by 7 bases; junction bases not matched to a gene: 13. The CDR3 totals 15 residues. CDR3 bases: TGCAGTGGACTGACCGGGACTAGCGTCGGGAATGAGCAGTTCTTC. It is translated as CSGLTGTSVGNEQFF.

This clonotype was found many times. The chain recombines TRBV30 with TRBJ2-7; D may be TRBD1 (6 bases). The V end was cut by 5 bases, the J end by 0 bases, with 8 bases between. CDR1 GTSNPN and CDR2 SVGIG come from the germline V gene (reference sequence). The CDR3 runs 12 residues. CDR3 DNA sequence: TGTGCCTGGGGACAGTCCTCCTACGAGCAGTACTTC. Translation gives CAWGQSSYEQYF.

This clonotype has a count of ten or more. The chain carries TRBV7-2 and TRBJ2-7; no clear D. Germline loops: CDR1 SGHTA, CDR2 FQGNSA. CDR3 length equals 13 residues. Trimming pared 4 bases from V and 3 bases from J, leaving 10 bases between. CDR3 sequence: CASSSNPGYEQYF. CDR3 nucleotides: TGTGCCAGCAGCTCAAATCCGGGCTACGAGCAGTACTTC.

This clonotype was seen repeatedly, ten times or more. V usage is TRBV7-2 and J usage is TRBJ2-1, with 9 positions matching TRBD2. Germline CDR1 SGHTA, CDR2 FQGNSA. The CDR3 is 17 amino acids. The ends lost 5 bases at V and 7 bases at J; junction bases unmatched: 15. This CDR3 reads CASSPIIGTSKGNEQFF. CDR3 nucleotides: TGTGCCAGCAGCCCGATTATAGGGACTAGCAAGGGGAATGAGCAGTTCTTC.

This clonotype was seen only a few times. This chain connects TRBV5-1 to TRBJ2-5; the D call may be TRBD1 or TRBD2 (5 bases each). The CDR3 has 14 residues. Germline-derived CDR1 and CDR2 are SGHRS and YFSETQ. V was shortened by 5 bases and J by 2 bases, with 13 bases between the two germline ends. The CDR3: CASSGAGAQETQYF. The CDR3 DNA is TGCGCCAGCAGTGGGGCCGGGGCTCAAGAGACCCAGTACTTC.

The J gene is TRBJ2-5, the V gene TRBV7-4, with D possibly being TRBD1 or TRBD2 (5 bases each). This CDR3 comprises 18 residues. Trimming removed 3 bases from V and 6 bases from J, with 26 bases in between. The germline V gene encodes CDR1 SGHVT and CDR2 SQSDAQ. The CDR3 loop is CASSFIPSLSGPGKTQYF. CDR3 coding DNA: TGTGCCAGCAGCTTTATCCCATCCCTAAGCGGCCCAGGGAAGACCCAGTACTTC.

This clonotype showed up many times. The CDR3: CASSYPTSGRASGEQFF. The CDR3 DNA reads TGTGCCAGCAGCTACCCGACTAGCGGGAGGGCCAGCGGTGAGCAGTTCTTC. The chain employs TRBV7-3 and TRBJ2-1; TRBD2 agrees at 14 bases. The CDR3 is 17 amino acids. V trimming: 4 bases; J trimming: 9 bases; junction bases outside the gene matches: 11. CDR1 SGHTA and CDR2 FQGTGA come from the germline V gene.